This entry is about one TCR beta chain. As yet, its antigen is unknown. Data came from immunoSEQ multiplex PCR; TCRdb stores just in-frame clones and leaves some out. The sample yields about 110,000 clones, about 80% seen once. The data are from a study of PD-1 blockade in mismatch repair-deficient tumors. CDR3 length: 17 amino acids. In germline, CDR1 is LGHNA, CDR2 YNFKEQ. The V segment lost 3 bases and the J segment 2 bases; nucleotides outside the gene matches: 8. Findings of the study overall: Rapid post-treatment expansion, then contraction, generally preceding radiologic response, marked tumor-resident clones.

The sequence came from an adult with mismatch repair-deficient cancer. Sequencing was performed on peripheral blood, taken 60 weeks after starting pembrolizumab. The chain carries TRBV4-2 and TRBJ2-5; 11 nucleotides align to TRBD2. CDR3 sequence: CASSQGSSGRSQETQYF. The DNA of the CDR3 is TGTGCCAGCAGCCAGGGTTCTAGCGGGAGGTCGCAAGAGACCCAGTACTTC.